A single sample gave rise to the 19 T cell receptor beta chains below, sequenced in a study of cytotoxic CD8 clonotypes in ibrutinib-treated CLL. Sequenced by immunoSEQ multiplex PCR; TCRdb stores in-frame clones only, minus some. The table shows some 170,000 clones, with about 88% occurring only once. The sequenced sample was PBMCs, obtained at disease progression, from a patient treated with ibrutinib. The receptors come from a human donor with chronic lymphocytic leukemia.

The CDR3: CASSLASDSAGQYF. The CDR3 DNA follows: TGTGCCAGCAGCTTAGCTTCCGACAGCGCCGGGCAGTACTTC. V and J are TRBV7-6 and TRBJ2-7; tentative D call: TRBD1 (5 bases). V lost 0 bases to trimming and J lost 9 bases, with 15 bases between them. CDR3 length: 14 residues. Per the germline V gene, CDR1 is SGHVS and CDR2 is FNYEAQ.

The CDR3 here is CASSPTSGGPGNTIYF. The CDR3 region has the DNA TGTGCCAGCTCACCCACGTCCGGGGGCCCTGGAAACACCATATATTTT. The J gene is TRBJ1-3, the V gene TRBV18; a weak D match, TRBD1 (6 bases). Germline V CDR1 and CDR2: KGHSH, LQKENI. The CDR3 sequence is 16 residues long. Trimming stripped 3 bases from V and 2 bases from J, with 14 bases between.

This clone was seen once. The V and J genes are TRBV6-5 and TRBJ1-2; 10 positions agree with TRBD1. CDR1 and CDR2 (germline): MNHEY, SVGAGI. CDR3 length equals 15 residues. Trimming removed 6 bases from V and 7 bases from J; junction bases left unmatched: 11. The CDR3 DNA sequence: TGTGCCAGCAGCCGGGACAGGGGACCGGAGACTGGCTACACCTTC. It yields the protein CASSRDRGPETGYTF.

This rearrangement joins TRBV18 to TRBJ1-4; D not resolved. This CDR3 comprises 14 residues. The ends were cut back, 2 bases at V and 5 bases at J, with 9 bases in the middle. Germline V gives CDR1 KGHSH, CDR2 LQKENI. The CDR3 is CASSPGSRNEKLFF. CDR3 DNA: TGTGCCAGCTCACCAGGGTCTCGGAATGAAAAACTGTTTTTT. Full variable domain (remainder filled in from reference TRBV18 and TRBJ1-4): NAGVMQNPRHLVRRRGQEARLRCSPMKGHSHVYWYRQLPEEGLKFMVYLQKENIIDESGMPKERFSAEFPKEGPSILRIQQVVRGDSAAYFCASSPGSRNEKLFFGSGTQLSVL.

This chain connects TRBV5-1 to TRBJ1-4; TRBD1 aligns across 7 bases. The CDR3 loop spans 16 amino acids. Germline V gene lookup returns CDR1 SGHRS and CDR2 YFSETQ. The V segment lost 0 bases and the J segment 5 bases; nucleotides outside the gene matches: 7. The CDR3 region is CASSLVFGTENEKLFF. The CDR3 DNA follows: TGCGCCAGCAGCTTGGTTTTTGGGACAGAGAATGAAAAACTGTTTTTT.

The genes are TRBV5-1 and TRBJ2-7; possibly TRBD1 or TRBD2 for D (5 bases each). Germline V gives CDR1 SGHRS, CDR2 YFSETQ. The V end lost 4 bases, the J end lost 1 base, and 18 bases lay between the germline ends. CDR3 length equals 16 residues. The DNA for the CDR3 is TGCGCCAGCAGCCAAGGATCCGGGACGGATTCCTACGAGCAGTACTTC. Its translation: CASSQGSGTDSYEQYF.

The V and J genes are TRBV18 and TRBJ1-4, with D possibly TRBD1 on 5 matching bases. V lost 2 bases and J lost 8, with 15 bases in between. Germline loops: CDR1 KGHSH, CDR2 LQKENI. The CDR3 extends over 15 amino acids. The CDR3 coding sequence is TGTGCCAGCTCACCATTAGGTCAGGGTAACGAAAAACTGTTTTTT. Translated: CASSPLGQGNEKLFF. Based on the CDR3 plus reference TRBV18 and TRBJ1-4, the full variable domain is NAGVMQNPRHLVRRRGQEARLRCSPMKGHSHVYWYRQLPEEGLKFMVYLQKENIIDESGMPKERFSAEFPKEGPSILRIQQVVRGDSAAYFCASSPLGQGNEKLFFGSGTQLSVL.

The chain is built from TRBV10-1 and TRBJ1-1; 7 positions match TRBD1. This CDR3 region has 15 residues. V was clipped by 0 bases and J by 5 bases; unmatched bases: 6. CDR1 and CDR2 (germline): WNHNN, SYGVQD (reference sequence). CDR3 in DNA: TGCGCCAGCAGTGAGTCGCAGGGGGACGGGACTGAAGCTTTCTTT. Translated, it gives CASSESQGDGTEAFF.

The chain combines TRBV19 with TRBJ1-5, with 7 nucleotides matching TRBD1. In germline, CDR1 is LNHDA, CDR2 SQIVND (reference sequence). The V segment lost 7 bases and the J segment 0 bases; nucleotides outside the gene matches: 6. The CDR3 consists of 15 residues. The CDR3 nucleotides read TGTGCCAGTACCAGGGGACAGAATAGCAATCAGCCCCAGCATTTT. As protein: CASTRGQNSNQPQHF.

The chain combines TRBV6-5 with TRBJ1-5; D unresolved. V lost 5 bases to trimming and J lost 3 bases, with 8 bases between them. The CDR3 is made up of 13 amino acids. CDR1 is MNHEY and CDR2 is SVGAGI in the germline V gene. Written as DNA, the CDR3 is TGTGCCAGCAGTCCCCGGCCCAATCAGCCCCAGCATTTT. Protein: CASSPRPNQPQHF.

The rearrangement links TRBV29-1 to TRBJ2-1; D unclear. The V and J ends lost 8 bases and 0 bases respectively, with 17 bases between them. This CDR3 is built from 15 residues. Germline loops: CDR1 SQVTM, CDR2 ANQGSEA. The CDR3 loop is CSSDHPYYSYNEQFF. The CDR3 bases are TGCAGCTCAGATCACCCCTATTACTCCTACAATGAGCAGTTCTTC.

V usage is TRBV10-2 and J usage is TRBJ2-1; TRBD2 matches 13 bases. V shed 7 bases and J 9 bases; nucleotides not matched to a gene: 9. CDR3 length: 15 amino acids. CDR1 is WSHSY, CDR2 SAAADI, per germline. CDR3: CASTRTSGSNREQFF. The DNA for the CDR3 is TGCGCCAGCACCCGGACTAGCGGGAGTAATCGTGAGCAGTTCTTC.

The chain is built from TRBV9 and TRBJ2-7; D remains unclear. V gave up 2 bases and J gave up 0 bases, with 9 bases separating them. CDR1 and CDR2 (germline): SGDLS, YYNGEE. The CDR3 consists of 14 residues. The CDR3 sequence: CASSVHGSSYEQYF. In DNA, the CDR3 is TGTGCCAGCAGCGTCCACGGAAGCTCCTACGAGCAGTACTTC.

The chain joins TRBV28 to TRBJ2-1; 10 nucleotides line up with TRBD2. Germline-derived CDR1 and CDR2 are MDHEN and SYDVKM. The V gene end was trimmed by 2 bases and the J gene end by 1 base; junction bases not matched to a gene: 11. The CDR3 is 19 residues long. DNA for the CDR3: TGTGCCAGCAGTTTAATGGTGCTAGCGGGAGCGCTTTCCTACAATGAGCAGTTCTTC. Translating gives CASSLMVLAGALSYNEQFF. Complete variable domain (other parts from reference TRBV28 and TRBJ2-1): DVKVTQSSRYLVKRTGEKVFLECVQDMDHENMFWYRQDPGLGLRLIYFSYDVKMKEKGDIPEGYSVSREKKERFSLILESASTNQTSMYLCASSLMVLAGALSYNEQFFGPGTRLTVL.

This clone has only a few counts. This chain uses TRBV7-2 with TRBJ2-5, with D perhaps TRBD1 (5 bases). CDR3 length: 14 amino acids. Looked up from germline, CDR1 is SGHTA and CDR2 is FQGNSA. Trimming took off 1 base at V and 2 bases at J, with 8 bases between the two ends. The CDR3 protein is CASSLGQGQETQYF. CDR3 nucleotides: TGTGCCAGCAGCTTAGGCCAGGGTCAAGAGACCCAGTACTTC.

V and J are TRBV19 and TRBJ1-4, with unresolved D. The CDR3 totals 15 residues. The V gene's germline CDR1 is LNHDA and CDR2 SQIVND (reference sequence). V was clipped by 7 bases and J by 0 bases, with 12 bases between them. The CDR3 protein is CASKVSRATNEKLFF. CDR3 nucleotide sequence: TGTGCCAGTAAAGTCTCCCGGGCAACTAATGAAAAACTGTTTTTT. Variable domain in full (rest from reference TRBV19 and TRBJ1-4): DGGITQSPKYLFRKEGQNVTLSCEQNLNHDAMYWYRQDPGQGLRLIYYSQIVNDFQKGDIAEGYSVSREKKESFPLTVTSAQKNPTAFYLCASKVSRATNEKLFFGSGTQLSVL.

The chain links TRBV6-5 to TRBJ2-5; no definite D call. Germline CDR1 MNHEY, CDR2 SVGAGI. V lost 6 bases and J 4 bases, leaving 6 bases between the germline ends. The CDR3 extends over 11 amino acids. The CDR3 sequence is CASRYRETQYF. Written as DNA, the CDR3 is TGTGCCAGCAGATACCGAGAGACCCAGTACTTC.

V is TRBV7-2 and J is TRBJ1-3; D gene ambiguous. There are 14 residues in the CDR3. V lost 3 bases and J lost 0, with 6 bases in between. CDR1 is SGHTA and CDR2 is FQGNSA in the germline V gene. The CDR3 sequence: CASSFRNSGNTIYF. CDR3 coding DNA: TGTGCCAGCAGCTTCCGGAACTCTGGAAACACCATATATTTT.

V usage is TRBV7-9 and J usage is TRBJ2-7, with TRBD2 matching 11 bases. The V gene end was trimmed by 3 bases and the J gene end by 1 base; junction bases not matched to a gene: 5. Germline CDR1 reads SEHNR; CDR2 reads FQNEAQ (reference sequence). This CDR3 is built from 16 residues. The CDR3 spells CASSFSGRAESYEQYF. In nucleotides, the CDR3 is TGTGCCAGCAGCTTTAGCGGGAGGGCCGAATCCTACGAGCAGTACTTC.